Listed below are T cell receptor beta chains from one sample, sequenced in a study of T cells in Graves' hyperthyroidism and ophthalmopathy. TCRdb recomputed calls from the multiplex PCR reads with MiXCR, one row per CDR3 protein. The table lists under 130,000 distinct CDR3 sequences, 40% to 50% of them singletons. The sequencing sample was made of blood. The receptors originated from a man aged 35 to 55 with Graves' hyperthyroidism. The CDR3 runs from the conserved cysteine through the conserved F or W. The D gene is left open where the match is weak. Only part of the rows carry a size: once, few, many, or a class if the clone is expanded.

-,15,TRBJ2-1,many,TRBV5-5,TGTGCCAGCAGCTTGGAGAGGCTCTCTTACAATGAGCAGTTCTTC,CASSLERLSYNEQFF
TRBD1,15,TRBJ2-2,-,TRBV7-3,TGTGCCAGCAGCCGCCCGACAGGGGCTAGGGGGGAGCTGTTTTTT,CASSRPTGARGELFF
-,16,TRBJ2-1,few,TRBV6-6,TGTGCCAGCAGTAAGTCGACCAGAAGCTCCTACAATGAGCAGTTCTTC,CASSKSTRSSYNEQFF
TRBD2,16,TRBJ2-3,-,TRBV7-2,TGTGCCAGCAGCTTAGATTTGGGGAGGGCCGGGGATACGCAGTATTTT,CASSLDLGRAGDTQYF
TRBD1,15,TRBJ1-6,many,TRBV2,TGTGCCAGCAGTGATGACAGGGGGCATAGTTCACCCCTCCACTTT,CASSDDRGHSSPLHF
-,16,TRBJ1-2,-,TRBV9,TGTGCCAGCAGCGTGTCGGGAGGTGAGGGGCGTGAGGGCTACACCTTC,CASSVSGGEGREGYTF
-,13,TRBJ2-3,-,TRBV20-1,TGCAGTGTGGAGGGTCTGGGCACAGATACGCAGTATTTT,CSVEGLGTDTQYF
-,13,TRBJ2-7,many,TRBV6-1,TGTGCCAGTCTCCGGGACTTAGCCTACGAGCAGTACTTC,CASLRDLAYEQYF
-,14,TRBJ1-2,many,TRBV5-1,TGCGCCAGCAGCTTGGGCGGACCTAACTATGGCTACACCTTC,CASSLGGPNYGYTF
TRBD2,15,TRBJ2-5,-,TRBV19,TGTGCCAGTAGTACGGGACTAGCGGAGGGGTCGACCCAGTACTTC,CASSTGLAEGSTQYF
-,17,TRBJ2-6,many,TRBV7-6,TGTGCCAGCAGCTTAGTTCTAAGGCACTCTGGGGCCAACGTCCTGACTTTC,CASSLVLRHSGANVLTF
-,13,TRBJ2-5,-,TRBV7-3,TGTGCCTGGAGTCAGGGGCTCCAAGAGGCCCAGTACTTC,CAWSQGLQEAQYF
TRBD1,16,TRBJ1-5,-,TRBV15,TGTGCCACCAGCAGAGACAGGGGGCAGAGCAATCAGCCCCAGCATTTT,CATSRDRGQSNQPQHF
TRBD1,17,TRBJ2-7,-,TRBV6-5,TGTGCCAGCAGTTCCGACAGGGTTTTATTAGGGACCCACGAGCAGTACTTC,CASSSDRVLLGTHEQYF
TRBD2,16,TRBJ2-7,-,TRBV9,TGTGCCAGCAGCGTAGTGAGGACTAGCGGTTACTACGAGCAGTACTTC,CASSVVRTSGYYEQYF
-,14,TRBJ2-2,many,TRBV6-5,TGTGCCAGCAGTTACCCCAGGAACACCGGGGAGCTGTTTTTT,CASSYPRNTGELFF
-,15,TRBJ2-6,-,TRBV28,TGTGCCAGCAGTCCCCGATTCTCTGGGGCCAACGTCCTGACTTTC,CASSPRFSGANVLTF
TRBD1,14,TRBJ1-1,-,TRBV2,TGTGCCAGCAGTCCCGGGACAGGCCCTACTGAAGCTTTCTTT,CASSPGTGPTEAFF
-,13,TRBJ1-2,-,TRBV15,TGTGCCACCAGTCCGATTGGAATGTATGGCCACACCTTC,CATSPIGMYGHTF
-,14,TRBJ1-1,-,TRBV10-3,TGTGCCGTCAGCTTAACCGACGGAACCACGGAAGCTTTCTTT,CAVSLTDGTTEAFF
-,19,TRBJ1-2,once,TRBV15,TGTGCCACCAGCAGAGATCGGAGCTCTGGGGCCAACGGGGGTTATGGCTACACCTTC,CATSRDRSSGANGGYGYTF
TRBD1,15,TRBJ2-7,few,TRBV7-2,TGTGCCAGCAGGCCCGGGACAGGCCTTCCCTACGAGCAGTACTTC,CASRPGTGLPYEQYF
-,15,TRBJ1-1,many,TRBV19,TGTGCCAGTAGTATCAAGGCAGGGAAGGGCACTGAAGCTTTCTTT,CASSIKAGKGTEAFF
-,15,TRBJ2-1,many,TRBV2,TGTGCCAGCAGTGAACAGGGGGGCCTCGGGGGGGAGCAGTTCTTC,CASSEQGGLGGEQFF
TRBD1,15,TRBJ2-7,many,TRBV5-4,TGTGCCAGCAGCCCGCCGGGACAGGGCCTGCACGAGCAGTACTTC,CASSPPGQGLHEQYF
-,16,TRBJ1-5,-,TRBV2,TGTGCCAGCAGCATAAAAACAGGGTATAGCAATCAGCCCCGGCATTTT,CASSIKTGYSNQPRHF
TRBD1,15,TRBJ1-2,-,TRBV7-2,TGTGCCAGCAGCTTAGCGGGACAGGGGGTCCATGGCTACACCTTC,CASSLAGQGVHGYTF
TRBD2,16,TRBJ2-1,many,TRBV7-9,TGTGCCAGCAGCTGGGGAATAGCGGGGGCTCGAAATGAGCAGTTCTTC,CASSWGIAGARNEQFF
-,9,TRBJ2-5,few,TRBV24-1,TGTGCCACCAGTGATACCCAGTACTTC,CATSDTQYF
-,13,TRBJ1-2,-,TRBV25-1,TGTGCCAGCATTGAGCAGGGTAACTATGGCTACACCTTC,CASIEQGNYGYTF
TRBD1,13,TRBJ1-2,many,TRBV29-1,TGCAGCGTGGCCTCGGACAGGGGATATGGCTACACCTTC,CSVASDRGYGYTF
-,16,TRBJ2-3,-,TRBV7-9,TGTGCCAGCAGCTCCGGTTGGGCGGGAAGGGTAGATACGCAGTATTTT,CASSSGWAGRVDTQYF
TRBD1,15,TRBJ2-5,-,TRBV6-5,TGTGCCAGCAGGCAGCGGACAGGGGGTATGGGGACCCAGTACTTC,CASRQRTGGMGTQYF
TRBD1,12,TRBJ2-3,many,TRBV29-1,TGCAGCGTCAACATCAGGGGGAATACGCAGTATTTT,CSVNIRGNTQYF
-,12,TRBJ2-5,many,TRBV12-3/TRBV12-4,TGTGCCAGCAGTCCGACGCGGGAGACCCAGTACTTC,CASSPTRETQYF
-,13,TRBJ2-5,many,TRBV12-3/TRBV12-4,TGTGCCTGCGGGAAGACCCGACAAGAGACCCAGTACTTC,CACGKTRQETQYF
-,14,TRBJ1-3,many,TRBV6-1,TGTGCCAGCAGTGTTAACATTCCTGGAAACACCATATATTTT,CASSVNIPGNTIYF
-,12,TRBJ1-2,many,TRBV12-3/TRBV12-4,TGTGCCAGCAGTTTAGATGGAGATGGCTACACCTTC,CASSLDGDGYTF
-,13,TRBJ1-1,many,TRBV13,TGTGCCAGCAGTTGGGGCACGAACACTGAAGCTTTCTTT,CASSWGTNTEAFF
TRBD1,14,TRBJ1-2,many,TRBV12-5,TGTGCTAGTGCGCCCCCGGGACAGAGTTATGGCTACACCTTC,CASAPPGQSYGYTF
-,15,TRBJ2-3,-,TRBV28,TGTGCCCGCAGTTTACCGGGACCCTACACAGATACGCAGTATTTT,CARSLPGPYTDTQYF
-,14,TRBJ2-2,-,TRBV5-1,TGCGCCAGCGGAGGGGGGATGAACACCGGGGAGCTGTTTTTT,CASGGGMNTGELFF
-,13,TRBJ1-1,-,TRBV20-1,TGCAGTGCTCCAACAGGGAAGGGGACTGAAGCTTTCTTT,CSAPTGKGTEAFF
TRBD2,11,TRBJ2-5,-,TRBV20-1,TGCGGAGGAGCGGGAGTAGAGACCCAGTACTTC,CGGAGVETQYF
-,14,TRBJ2-1,many,TRBV28,TGTGCCAGCAGCTTCCAGGGAATCTACAATGAGCAGTTCTTC,CASSFQGIYNEQFF
-,17,TRBJ2-6,many,TRBV6-5,TGTGCCAGCAGTTACTCTCAGGCCCTCTCTGGGGCCAACGTCCTGACTTTC,CASSYSQALSGANVLTF